The T cell receptor beta chain under discussion was sequenced for a study of blood T cell repertoires in COVID-19. Whole-study context: Acute and convalescent COVID-19 samples came from the United States, Italy and Spain.

The authors' processing: Reference gene primer amplification in the assay estimated nucleated cell counts. Here immunoSEQ multiplex PCR was the method, and the copy in TCRdb shows in-frame clones only, minus some. V, J and clone size are taken as reported in that table, and D and trimming were inferred from the DNA itself. The data show some 200,000 clones, with 87% seen just once and 20% to 25% held by the top ten. The receptor comes from a man aged 55 to 70 with active or convalescent COVID-19. What was sequenced was peripheral blood.

The CDR3 nucleotides read TGTGCCAGCAGCTTCACAGGGGGTAATTCACCCCTCCACTTT. This gives the protein CASSFTGGNSPLHF. This chain connects TRBV5-5 to TRBJ1-6; 8 bases agree with TRBD1. Trimming took 2 bases from V and 6 from J; bases not matched to a gene: 1. Germline lookup yields CDR1 SGHKS and CDR2 YYEKEE (reference sequence). This CDR3 region has 14 residues. The variable domain in full, completed from reference TRBV5-5 and TRBJ1-6, reads DAGVTQSPTHLIKTRGQQVTLRCSPISGHKSVSWYQQVLGQGPQFIFQYYEKEERGRGNFPDRFSARQFPNYSSELNVNALLLGDSALYLCASSFTGGNSPLHFGNGTRLTVT.